One sample yielded the 29 T cell receptor beta chains listed below, sequenced in a study of OX40 agonist ivuxolimab in advanced cancers. Here immunoSEQ multiplex PCR was the method, and the copy in TCRdb shows in-frame clones only, minus some. The sample yields tens of thousands of clones, 86% seen once. Specimen: CD4+ or CD8+ T cells sorted from blood, collected in a trial of the OX40 agonist ivuxolimab. Receptor source: an adult with an advanced solid tumor such as melanoma, head and neck, liver or kidney cancer.

This rearrangement joins TRBV9 to TRBJ2-1; D unclear. Trimming stripped 2 bases from V and 4 bases from J, with 7 bases between. CDR3 length: 13 residues. Looked up from germline, CDR1 is SGDLS and CDR2 is YYNGEE. Here the CDR3 DNA reads TGTGCCAGCAGCGTTAACCAATACAATGAGCAGTTCTTC. Translation: CASSVNQYNEQFF.

The chain carries TRBV5-4 and TRBJ2-7, with D perhaps matching TRBD1 (6 bases). The CDR3 is 15 amino acids. Trimming shortened V by 4 bases and J by 2 bases, and 16 bases separated the two germline ends. The germline V gene has CDR1 SGHNT and CDR2 YYREEE (reference sequence). CDR3 in DNA: TGTGCCAGCAGCATAGGACAGCCGAGGGCCTACGAGCAGTACTTC. It codes for CASSIGQPRAYEQYF.

J is TRBJ2-3 and V is TRBV9; no reliable D call. From germline, CDR1 is SGDLS and CDR2 YYNGEE. The V gene lost 0 bases and the J gene lost 0 bases, with 14 bases spanning the gap. This CDR3 region has 17 residues. The CDR3 loop reads CASSVAIDSRSTDTQYF. CDR3 bases: TGTGCCAGCAGCGTAGCTATCGATAGTAGGAGCACAGATACGCAGTATTTT.

The chain joins TRBV5-4 to TRBJ1-2; D is perhaps TRBD1 (5 bases). V dropped 3 bases and J dropped 9 bases, with 18 bases sitting between them. Germline V gene sequence: CDR1 SGHNT, CDR2 YYREEE (reference sequence). The CDR3 contains 14 residues. The CDR3 coding sequence is TGTGCCAGCAGCTACGCCAGGGCTGCTAATAGCTACACCTTC. Amino acids: CASSYARAANSYTF. The full variable domain, with the rest looked up from reference TRBV5-4 and TRBJ1-2, is ETGVTQSPTHLIKTRGQQVTLRCSSQSGHNTVSWYQQALGQGPQFIFQYYREEENGRGNFPPRFSGLQFPNYSSELNVNALELDDSALYLCASSYARAANSYTFGSGTRLTVV.

J is TRBJ2-3 and V is TRBV5-1; 8 bases map to TRBD1. CDR3 size: 15 residues. V was clipped by 2 bases and J by 5 bases; unmatched bases: 7. The germline CDR1 and CDR2 sequences are SGHRS and YFSETQ. CDR3 residues: CASSFAGGAGDTQYF. CDR3 nucleotide sequence: TGCGCCAGCAGCTTTGCAGGGGGCGCCGGAGATACGCAGTATTTT.

The chain has TRBV2 and TRBJ2-2, with 13 nucleotides matching TRBD2. Per germline, CDR1 SNHLY and CDR2 FYNNEI. The CDR3 is 17 residues long. The ends lost 5 bases at V and 0 bases at J; junction bases unmatched: 3. CDR3 in amino acids: CASSFGLAGANTGELFF. DNA for the CDR3: TGTGCCAGCAGTTTTGGACTAGCGGGGGCGAACACCGGGGAGCTGTTTTTT.

The CDR3: CASSPRLAGASQETQYF. The CDR3 coding sequence is TGTGCCAGCAGTCCCAGACTAGCGGGAGCTTCCCAAGAGACCCAGTACTTC. V and J are TRBV27 and TRBJ2-5; 12 bases match TRBD2. The CDR3 has 17 residues. J was trimmed by 1 base and V by 5 bases; bases with no gene match: 8. The germline V gene has CDR1 MNHEY and CDR2 SMNVEV (reference sequence).

This clone was recorded once. The chain couples TRBV18 to TRBJ1-1, with D uncertain. Trimming shortened V by 5 bases and J by 4 bases, and 20 bases separated the two germline ends. Germline CDR1 KGHSH, CDR2 LQKENI. There are 16 residues in the CDR3. In nucleotides, the CDR3 is TGTGCCAGCTCATTTAACCCGGGGTCCGCTGGCACTGAAGCTTTCTTT. Its translation: CASSFNPGSAGTEAFF.

The chain recombines TRBV2 with TRBJ1-4; tentatively, D is TRBD1 (5 bases). Trimming stripped 4 bases from V and 8 bases from J, with 14 bases between. This CDR3 is built from 14 residues. Germline V gene sequence: CDR1 SNHLY, CDR2 FYNNEI. The CDR3 nucleotides are TGTGCCAGCAGTGTAGGGGAGATGGGAGAAAAACTGTTTTTT. Protein sequence: CASSVGEMGEKLFF.

Only a few counts were recorded for this clone. The chain uses TRBV29-1 and TRBJ1-1; tentative D call: TRBD1 (5 bases). CDR3 length equals 11 residues. Deletions cut 6 bases from V and 4 bases from J, with 9 bases between. CDR1 SQVTM and CDR2 ANQGSEA come from the germline V gene. For the CDR3, the DNA is TGCAGCGTGGGGGGGACCACTGAAGCTTTCTTT. Translating it yields CSVGGTTEAFF.

This chain uses TRBV6-5 with TRBJ1-1; D is uncertain. The V and J ends lost 7 bases and 6 bases respectively, with 12 bases between them. The germline gives CDR1 MNHEY, CDR2 SVGAGI. The CDR3 consists of 12 residues. The CDR3, as DNA: TGTGCCAGCACCCGGGGTGCGGCTGAAGCTTTCTTT. Its protein product is CASTRGAAEAFF.

The rearrangement links TRBV19 to TRBJ2-7, with TRBD2 identical over 8 bases. Germline V gene lookup returns CDR1 LNHDA and CDR2 SQIVND (reference sequence). V was pared by 5 bases and J by 5 bases, with 11 bases of the junction left unmatched. This CDR3 has 15 amino acids. CDR3 nucleotides: TGTGCCAGTAGTGCCCCGGGACTAGAGAGACACGAGCAGTACTTC. This encodes CASSAPGLERHEQYF.

V and J are TRBV28 and TRBJ2-7, with D possibly being TRBD1 or TRBD2 (6 bases each). V gave up 6 bases and J gave up 3 bases, with 18 bases separating them. The CDR3 runs to 15 residues. The germline CDR1 and CDR2 sequences are MDHEN and SYDVKM. This CDR3 reads CASSSFAGQHYEQYF. The DNA for the CDR3 is TGTGCCAGCAGCTCATTTGCGGGACAACACTACGAGCAGTACTTC.

The chain carries TRBV9 and TRBJ1-1, with 10 bases identical to TRBD1. The CDR3 loop spans 16 amino acids. Germline V lookup: CDR1 SGDLS, CDR2 YYNGEE. Trimming took 3 bases from V and 6 from J; bases not matched to a gene: 11. CDR3 sequence: CASSATPPGTGAEAFF. CDR3 bases: TGTGCCAGCAGCGCAACCCCACCCGGGACAGGGGCTGAAGCTTTCTTT.

This sequence joins TRBV5-1 and TRBJ2-7; TRBD2 agrees at 8 bases. From germline, CDR1 is SGHRS and CDR2 YFSETQ. V was clipped by 3 bases and J by 0 bases; unmatched bases: 20. CDR3 size: 20 residues. DNA of the CDR3: TGCGCCAGCAGCTCCCCGAGGGGACGAGCGGGAGAATCCCTCTCCTACGAGCAGTACTTC. It codes for CASSSPRGRAGESLSYEQYF.

The gene calls are TRBV6-4 and TRBJ2-7; 8 nucleotides agree with TRBD2. V dropped 5 bases and J dropped 6; count of bases not matched to a gene: 12. Germline CDR1 MRHNA, CDR2 SNTAGT. This CDR3 spans 15 amino acids. In nucleotides, the CDR3 is TGTGCCAGCAGTCCCGGGAGGGCGATACCCCCCGAGCAGTACTTC. Its translation is CASSPGRAIPPEQYF.

The V gene is TRBV6-6, the J gene TRBJ2-1; D gene uncertain. Germline assignment: CDR1 MNHNY and CDR2 SVGAGI (reference sequence). The CDR3 contains 11 residues. V gave up 2 bases and J gave up 8 bases, with 4 bases separating them. The CDR3, as DNA: TGTGCCAGCAGTTACACGGATGAGCAGTTCTTC. Its protein product is CASSYTDEQFF.

V and J are TRBV5-1 and TRBJ2-3; D is possibly TRBD1 (5 bases). The V gene's germline CDR1 is SGHRS and CDR2 YFSETQ. This CDR3 has 13 amino acids. Trimming removed 0 bases from V and 4 bases from J, with 6 bases in between. The CDR3 sequence is CASSLAGSDTQYF. The CDR3 DNA reads TGCGCCAGCAGCTTGGCAGGGTCAGATACGCAGTATTTT.

This clone was seen only once. This chain joins TRBV4-3 and TRBJ2-7, with 11 bases identical to TRBD2. CDR3 length: 15 residues. The J segment lost 2 bases and the V segment lost 4 bases, leaving 4 bases of the junction unmatched. Germline V gives CDR1 LGHNA, CDR2 YSLEER. In DNA form, the CDR3 reads TGCGCCAGCAGCCGTCGACTAGCGGGAACCTACGAGCAGTACTTC. Translated, it gives CASSRRLAGTYEQYF.

This chain joins TRBV28 and TRBJ2-7; weak D call: TRBD1 (6 bases). Germline CDR1 reads MDHEN; CDR2 reads SYDVKM. The CDR3 loop spans 13 amino acids. The germline V and J ends were trimmed by 4 bases and 2 bases, with 9 bases remaining between them. The CDR3 loop reads CASSWTVAYEQYF. The DNA of the CDR3 is TGTGCCAGCAGTTGGACAGTTGCCTACGAGCAGTACTTC.

In nucleotides, the CDR3 is TGTGCCAGCAGGGGGGACAGGGACCAAGAGACCCAGTACTTC. It yields the protein CASRGDRDQETQYF. The rearrangement uses TRBV2 and TRBJ2-5; the match to TRBD1 covers 9 bases. There are 14 residues in the CDR3. J lost 0 bases, V lost 6 bases, and 2 bases had no gene match. Germline V gene sequence: CDR1 SNHLY, CDR2 FYNNEI.

V usage is TRBV16 and J usage is TRBJ1-1; maybe TRBD1 (5 bases). Germline values: CDR1 KGHSY, CDR2 FQNENV. V dropped 2 bases and J dropped 1 base, with 8 bases sitting between them. The length of the CDR3 is 14 residues. CDR3 in DNA: TGTGCCAGCAGCCAAAAGACAGCGAACACTGAAGCTTTCTTT. Its translation is CASSQKTANTEAFF.

V usage is TRBV5-1 and J usage is TRBJ2-7, with TRBD1 matching 7 bases. Losses at the gene ends were 4 bases for V and 6 bases for J; bases not matched to a gene: 10. The germline V gene encodes CDR1 SGHRS and CDR2 YFSETQ. This CDR3 is built from 14 residues. The CDR3 DNA reads as TGCGCCAGCAGCCCGTACCGGGACAGTACCGAGCAGTACTTC. It specifies CASSPYRDSTEQYF.

This clone was seen more than once but under ten times. The rearrangement links TRBV10-3 to TRBJ2-5; 8 bases align to TRBD1. The germline V gene has CDR1 ENHRY and CDR2 SYGVKD. This CDR3 is 13 amino acids long. The V and J ends lost 0 bases and 13 bases, in that order; junction bases with no gene match: 7. The CDR3 sequence: CAISESPGGAWYF. In DNA, the CDR3 is TGTGCCATCAGTGAGTCCCCAGGGGGCGCCTGGTACTTC.

The chain combines TRBV6-4 with TRBJ2-2; no definite D call. Trimming shortened V by 6 bases and J by 7 bases, and 6 bases separated the two germline ends. The CDR3 length is 11 residues. CDR1 is MRHNA and CDR2 is SNTAGT in the germline V gene. The DNA of the CDR3 is TGTGCCAGCAGGGACGTCGGGGAGCTGTTTTTT. It specifies CASRDVGELFF.

The chain is built from TRBV4-1 and TRBJ2-7; D ambiguous. The CDR3 length is 14 residues. Germline V gene data show CDR1 as MGHRA and CDR2 as YSYEKL. Trimming cost V 4 bases and J 4 bases, with 14 bases left between them. Written as DNA, the CDR3 is TGCGCCAGCAGCCGAGAAAGGAATTTTTACGAGCAGTACTTC. Protein product: CASSRERNFYEQYF.

This rearrangement joins TRBV7-2 to TRBJ2-3; TRBD1 is a possible D gene (5 bases). Germline loops: CDR1 SGHTA, CDR2 FQGNSA. The CDR3 covers 14 residues. With 5 bases removed from V and 6 bases from J, the gap between germline ends came to 15 bases. The CDR3 here is CASSRPRQGDTQYF. The CDR3 DNA is TGTGCCAGCAGCCGCCCCAGGCAGGGTGATACGCAGTATTTT.

The gene calls are TRBV19 and TRBJ1-5, with D uncertain. Germline V lookup: CDR1 LNHDA, CDR2 SQIVND (reference sequence). Trimming cost V 3 bases and J 4 bases, with 13 bases left between them. CDR3 length: 15 amino acids. CDR3 DNA: TGTGCCAGTAGTATTGCTCGGGTAACTAATCAGCCCCAGCATTTT. Encoded protein: CASSIARVTNQPQHF.

This clone occurred once. V and J are TRBV21-1 and TRBJ2-7. TRBV21-1 corresponds to a pseudogene. The CDR3 totals 14 residues. The CDR3 DNA reads TGTGCCAGCAGCAAGTGGGGTTGGGACTACGAGCAGTACTTC. It encodes CASSKWGWDYEQYF.